The 12 T cell receptor beta chains listed next were all sequenced from one sample in a study of Graves' ophthalmopathy and Graves' hyperthyroidism. The study amplified TCR beta CDR3 regions using RNA transcripts. In the first round, RT-PCR was carried out with HTBI primers, and a multiplex PCR formed the second round. TCRdb independently ran MiXCR on the multiplex PCR reads; one entry per CDR3 protein. The sample carries over a million distinct CDR3 sequences, 35% to 45% recorded once. Sequenced input: peripheral blood or thyroid tissue (not recorded which). The receptors come from an adult man with Graves' hyperthyroidism.

The rearrangement joins TRBV2 to TRBJ2-5; possible D gene TRBD1, 5 bases. The J call may be incorrect, as the DNA end agrees better with TRBJ1-5. This CDR3 region has 14 residues. Germline assignment: CDR1 SNHLY and CDR2 FYNNEI. The CDR3 bases are TGTGCCAGCAGTCTACAGGATAGCAATCAGCCCCAGCATTTT. This sequence encodes CASSLQDSNQPQHF.

This clonotype occurred a few times. This chain links TRBV20-1 with TRBJ2-6, with a possible D match to TRBD1 (5 bases). CDR1 and CDR2 from the germline V gene are DFQATT and SNEGSKA (reference sequence). There are 15 residues in the CDR3. V was cut by 5 bases and J by 2 bases, with 13 bases left in between. The CDR3 bases are TGCAGTGCTCCAGGGTCCCTAACTGGGGCCAACGTCCTGACTTTC. It is translated as CSAPGSLTGANVLTF.

V gene TRBV9 combines with J gene TRBJ2-7, with 7 nucleotides matching TRBD1. The germline gives CDR1 SGDLS, CDR2 YYNGEE. V trimming: 0 bases; J trimming: 3 bases; junction bases outside the gene matches: 6. There are 15 residues in the CDR3. In nucleotides, the CDR3 is TGTGCCAGCAGCGTAGCGACAGGGCAGGACTACGAGCAGTACTTC. Translating gives CASSVATGQDYEQYF.

This chain links TRBV11-2 with TRBJ2-2, with D perhaps assigned TRBD1 or TRBD2 (5 bases each). Germline CDR1 reads SGHAT; CDR2 reads FQNNGV. The length of the CDR3 is 15 residues. Trimming shortened V by 1 base and J by 5 bases, and 11 bases separated the two germline ends. CDR3 DNA: TGTGCCAGCAGCTTAGGGGACCCCCGGACCGGGGAGCTGTTTTTT. Its translation: CASSLGDPRTGELFF.

The gene calls are TRBV6-6 and TRBJ1-1; D might be TRBD1 (5 bases). V lost 7 bases and J lost 6, with 15 bases in between. This CDR3 has 13 amino acids. Germline loops: CDR1 MNHNY, CDR2 SVGAGI (reference sequence). CDR3 coding DNA: TGTGCCAGCACCCTACTGTTGGGGGCTGAAGCTTTCTTT. Translating it yields CASTLLLGAEAFF.

A few counts support this clonotype. The chain couples TRBV6-5 to TRBJ1-5; no reliable D call. The CDR3 length is 12 residues. Per the germline V gene, CDR1 is MNHEY and CDR2 is SVGAGI. V lost 2 bases, J lost 6 bases, and 5 bases lay in between. As DNA, the CDR3 is TGTGCCAGCAGTTACGGTACTCAGCCCCAGCATTTT. It encodes CASSYGTQPQHF.

This clonotype came up once. A read error may be the cause here, since a much bigger clone is one base away. The chain recombines TRBV10-2 with TRBJ2-7, with 7 bases matching TRBD2. The CDR3 loop spans 14 amino acids. The germline V gene encodes CDR1 WSHSY and CDR2 SAAADI. The CDR3 bases are TGTGCCAGCAGAGATGCAGGGAGGGGTGGCAAGCAGTACTTC. Translating it yields CASRDAGRGGKQYF.

Remarks on this clonotype: A single base separates this from a much larger clone, so it may be a read error. The chain uses TRBV11-2 and TRBJ2-7; no clear D. The CDR3 consists of 12 residues. The germline V gene has CDR1 SGHAT and CDR2 FQNNGV. Deletions cut 1 base from V and 6 bases from J, with 7 bases between. The CDR3 sequence: CASSLVRVEQYF. The DNA for the CDR3 is TGTGCCAGCAGCTTAGTTAGGGTCGAGCAGTACTTC. The full variable domain, rest sourced from reference TRBV11-2 and TRBJ2-7, is EAGVAQSPRYKIIEKRQSVAFWCNPISGHATLYWYQQILGQGPKLLIQFQNNGVVDDSQLPKDRFSAERLKGVDSTLKIQPAKLEDSAVYLCASSLVRVEQYFGPGTRLTVT.

This clonotype was found many times. The CDR3 loop reads CASSLEGRKGEQYF. The CDR3 nucleotides read TGTGCCAGCAGCTTAGAAGGGAGGAAGGGCGAGCAGTACTTC. V and J are TRBV7-2 and TRBJ2-7, with a possible D match to TRBD2 (6 bases). The CDR3 consists of 14 residues. CDR1 SGHTA and CDR2 FQGNSA come from the germline V gene. The V and J ends lost 1 base and 6 bases respectively, with 13 bases between them.

This clonotype was counted at least ten times. DNA of the CDR3: TGTGCCAGCAGCTTAGGGGCCGGACATTCCTACGAGCAGTACTTC. It is translated as CASSLGAGHSYEQYF. J is TRBJ2-7 and V is TRBV7-8, with D possibly being TRBD1 (5 bases). The CDR3 has 15 amino acids. Per the germline V gene, CDR1 is SGHVS and CDR2 is FQNEAQ. Trimming took 1 base from V and 1 from J, leaving 11 bases between them. Together with reference TRBV7-8 and TRBJ2-7, the CDR3 gives the full variable domain: GAGVSQSPRYKVAKRGQDVALRCDPISGHVSLFWYQQALGQGPEFLTYFQNEAQLDKSGLPSDRFFAERPEGSVSTLKIQRTQQEDSAVYLCASSLGAGHSYEQYFGPGTRLTVT.

This clonotype showed up just once. The chain links TRBV19 to TRBJ1-2, with 7 bases identical to TRBD1. Germline values: CDR1 LNHDA, CDR2 SQIVND (reference sequence). The junction had 3 bases not matched to a gene; V was cut back by 3 bases and J by 2 bases. The CDR3 extends over 14 amino acids. The CDR3 DNA reads TGTGCCAGTAGTATCCGGGACAGAAACTATGGCTACACCTTC. Amino acid sequence: CASSIRDRNYGYTF.

In its sample, this clonotype was seen once. The chain has TRBV10-3 and TRBJ2-5, with 9 positions matching TRBD1. CDR3 length: 16 residues. V shed 3 bases and J 5 bases; nucleotides not matched to a gene: 10. Germline V gives CDR1 ENHRY, CDR2 SYGVKD. The CDR3 DNA reads TGTGCCATCAGTGATGCTCGACAGGGGGGGAGGGAGACCCAGTACTTC. Protein sequence: CAISDARQGGRETQYF.